These 22 T cell receptor beta chains originate from one sample sequenced in a study of blood T cell repertoires in COVID-19. Generated by immunoSEQ multiplex PCR, the TCRdb table keeps only in-frame clones and is missing some. The repertoire includes about 69,000 clones, 86% of them detected once, and more than 15% sits in the top ten. Sequencing used peripheral blood. These receptors originate from a man aged 35-49 years with COVID-19, enrolled during active disease.

The DNA for the CDR3 is TGTGCCAGCAGCAACAGACTAGCGGGGGGAATACGGGGCGAGCAGTACTTC. Protein product: CASSNRLAGGIRGEQYF. The rearrangement joins TRBV11-2 to TRBJ2-7, with 13 bases that match TRBD2. This CDR3 is 17 amino acids long. Germline assignment: CDR1 SGHAT and CDR2 FQNNGV. After removal of 5 bases from V and 6 bases from J, the junction contained 13 bases not matched to a gene.

The chain combines TRBV3-1 (or the pseudogene TRBV3-2) with TRBJ2-3; TRBD1 is a possible D gene (6 bases). Germline V lookup: CDR1 LGHDT, CDR2 YNNKEL (reference sequence). Trimming left V 0 bases short and J 3 bases short, with 13 bases between. The CDR3 sequence is 16 residues long. CDR3 loop: CASSQEQGKATDTQYF. CDR3 sequence (DNA): TGTGCCAGCAGCCAAGAGCAGGGGAAAGCTACAGATACGCAGTATTTT.

This clone occurred once. The CDR3 DNA follows: TGTGCCTGGAGGAAGGGGGACAGGGTGTGGCCCCAGCATTTT. It encodes CAWRKGDRVWPQHF. The rearrangement joins TRBV30 to TRBJ1-5, with 9 bases that match TRBD1. J gave up 9 bases and V 3 bases, and 9 bases lay outside the gene matches. Looked up from germline, CDR1 is GTSNPN and CDR2 is SVGIG (reference sequence). The CDR3 is 14 amino acids.

The chain links TRBV27 to TRBJ2-1; a possible D gene is TRBD1 (5 bases). The V gene's germline CDR1 is MNHEY and CDR2 SMNVEV (reference sequence). The V and J ends lost 7 bases and 5 bases respectively, with 18 bases between them. The CDR3 covers 15 residues. This CDR3 reads CASIPRAGWDNEQFF. The CDR3 bases are TGTGCCAGCATCCCAAGGGCAGGGTGGGACAATGAGCAGTTCTTC.

The chain carries TRBV27 and TRBJ1-6; D ambiguous. V lost 3 bases to trimming and J lost 10 bases, with 13 bases between them. The germline V gene encodes CDR1 MNHEY and CDR2 SMNVEV (reference sequence). The CDR3 runs 14 residues. The CDR3 sequence: CASSFEYPNSPLHF. The DNA of the CDR3 is TGTGCCAGCAGTTTCGAGTACCCTAACTCACCCCTCCACTTT.

The CDR3 DNA sequence: TGTGCCAGCAGCCAAGCTACAGGGGATCAGCCCCAGCATTTT. Encoded protein: CASSQATGDQPQHF. The chain links TRBV3-1 (or the pseudogene TRBV3-2) to TRBJ1-5; TRBD1 aligns across 7 bases. The germline gives CDR1 LGHDT, CDR2 YNNKEL (reference sequence). The CDR3 runs to 14 residues. The trim removed 1 base at V and 5 bases at J, leaving 2 bases unmatched.

This chain connects TRBV6-6 to TRBJ2-1; TRBD2 is a possible D gene (7 bases). In germline, CDR1 is MNHNY, CDR2 SVGAGI (reference sequence). Trimming left V 7 bases short and J 7 bases short, with 14 bases between. The CDR3 contains 13 residues. The CDR3 region is CASTGGGGNEQFF. The DNA of the CDR3 is TGTGCCAGCACAGGCGGGGGCGGGAATGAGCAGTTCTTC.

The V and J genes are TRBV21-1 and TRBJ2-7; the D call in the table, TRBD2, was not verified against the DNA. TRBV21-1 is a pseudogene. The CDR3 covers 14 residues. The DNA for the CDR3 is TGTGCCAGCAGCAAAGCGGTCTCAGCGGGGGAGCAGTACTTC. Translating gives CASSKAVSAGEQYF.

This clone was seen only once. The chain joins TRBV7-2 to TRBJ2-7, with TRBD1 matching 8 bases. V gave up 2 bases and J gave up 7 bases; unmatched junction bases: 7. The CDR3 runs 14 residues. From germline, CDR1 is SGHTA and CDR2 FQGNSA. The chain's CDR3 is CASSLSDRGGEQYF. The CDR3 nucleotides read TGTGCCAGCAGCTTAAGTGACAGGGGAGGAGAGCAGTACTTC.

This sequence joins TRBV21-1 and TRBJ1-4; TRBD1, the table's D call, was not compared with the DNA. TRBV21-1 is described as a pseudogene. This CDR3 spans 20 amino acids. The CDR3 reads CASSNGSRTADPATNEKLFF. The CDR3 DNA is TGTGCCAGCAGCAACGGTTCGAGGACAGCAGACCCCGCAACTAATGAAAAACTGTTTTTT.

The rearrangement links TRBV7-8 to TRBJ2-1; 8 nucleotides line up with TRBD2. The CDR3 sequence is 16 residues long. With 7 bases clipped from V and 4 bases from J, the junction kept 12 bases outside the gene matches. The V gene's germline CDR1 is SGHVS and CDR2 FQNEAQ. The DNA for the CDR3 is TGTGCCAGCACTTTCTATAGAGTAGCGGGGTACAATGAGCAGTTCTTC. Encoded protein: CASTFYRVAGYNEQFF. Using reference TRBV7-8 and TRBJ2-1 for the parts outside the CDR3, the full variable domain is GAGVSQSPRYKVAKRGQDVALRCDPISGHVSLFWYQQALGQGPEFLTYFQNEAQLDKSGLPSDRFFAERPEGSVSTLKIQRTQQEDSAVYLCASTFYRVAGYNEQFFGPGTRLTVL.

The V call is TRBV3-1 (or the pseudogene TRBV3-2), the J call TRBJ2-1, with unresolved D. CDR1 is LGHDT and CDR2 is YNNKEL in the germline V gene (reference sequence). The CDR3 runs 11 residues. V lost 3 bases, J lost 6 bases, and 3 bases lay in between. The CDR3 DNA reads as TGTGCCAGCAGCCACGTCAATGAGCAGTTCTTC. Amino acids: CASSHVNEQFF.

This clone appeared a single time. The genes are TRBV2 and TRBJ2-1, with a possible D match to TRBD2 (7 bases). The CDR3 consists of 14 residues. The ends were cut back, 10 bases at V and 4 bases at J, with 17 bases in the middle. Germline V lookup: CDR1 SNHLY, CDR2 FYNNEI. The CDR3 nucleotides read TGTGCCACCGCAAGCCGGGGGGCATACAATGAGCAGTTCTTC. Its translation is CATASRGAYNEQFF. The full variable domain, completed using reference TRBV2 and TRBJ2-1, is EPEVTQTPSHQVTQMGQEVILRCVPISNHLYFYWYRQILGQKVEFLVSFYNNEISEKSEIFDDQFSVERPDGSNFTLKIRSTKLEDSAMYFCATASRGAYNEQFFGPGTRLTVL.

The chain combines TRBV30 with TRBJ1-1; perhaps TRBD1 as D (5 bases). The CDR3 is 11 residues long. V was trimmed by 5 bases and J by 7 bases, leaving 11 bases between them. Germline V gene lookup returns CDR1 GTSNPN and CDR2 SVGIG (reference sequence). CDR3 in amino acids: CAWHQGGEAFF. CDR3 bases: TGTGCCTGGCATCAGGGTGGTGAAGCTTTCTTT.

Here the CDR3 reads CASSYPLGQGDYEQYF. In DNA form, the CDR3 reads TGTGCCAGCAGTTACCCCTTAGGGCAGGGGGACTACGAGCAGTACTTC. This chain joins TRBV6-6 and TRBJ2-7; 7 nucleotides line up with TRBD1. This CDR3 has 16 residues. V trimming: 2 bases; J trimming: 3 bases; junction bases outside the gene matches: 10. Per germline, CDR1 MNHNY and CDR2 SVGAGI (reference sequence).

The chain uses TRBV5-1 and TRBJ1-1; 7 nucleotides line up with TRBD1. CDR3 length: 13 residues. The V gene's germline CDR1 is SGHRS and CDR2 YFSETQ. V lost 2 bases to trimming and J lost 5 bases; unmatched junction nucleotides: 3. This CDR3 reads CASSFNRGTEAFF. In DNA form, the CDR3 reads TGCGCCAGCAGCTTCAACAGGGGTACTGAAGCTTTCTTT.

This chain joins TRBV12-3 or TRBV12-4 and TRBJ1-1, with D possibly TRBD1 on 6 matching bases. V was shortened by 6 bases and J by 1 base, with 6 bases between the two germline ends. The CDR3 totals 12 residues. CDR3 loop: CASSRGNTEAFF. The CDR3 nucleotides read TGTGCCAGCAGCAGGGGGAACACTGAAGCTTTCTTT.

This clone has just a few counts. The chain has TRBV4-2 and TRBJ2-2; a possible D gene is TRBD2 (7 bases). CDR1 LGHNA and CDR2 YNFKEQ come from the germline V gene. V gave up 0 bases and J gave up 6 bases, with 14 bases separating them. The CDR3 contains 16 residues. CDR3 sequence: CASSQDWGGRAGELFF. The CDR3 bases are TGTGCCAGCAGCCAAGATTGGGGGGGCAGGGCCGGGGAGCTGTTTTTT.

V and J are TRBV6-5 and TRBJ1-2; no clear D. CDR1 is MNHEY and CDR2 is SVGAGI in the germline V gene. Trimming removed 6 bases at V and 7 bases at J, with 18 bases between. There are 14 residues in the CDR3. The DNA for the CDR3 is TGTGCCAGCAGCCCCCGCAGCGTGGGGAGTGGCTACACCTTC. Residues: CASSPRSVGSGYTF.

The gene calls are TRBV11-3 and TRBJ2-7, with TRBD1 matching over 9 bases. This CDR3 is 14 amino acids long. Germline trimming cut 3 bases from V and 5 bases from J; bases unmatched to any gene: 5. Germline values: CDR1 SGHNT, CDR2 YENEEA. CDR3 amino acids: CASSLGQGLNEQYF. The CDR3, as DNA: TGTGCCAGCAGCTTGGGACAGGGACTGAACGAGCAGTACTTC.

The rearrangement links TRBV10-3 to TRBJ1-4, with unresolved D. Between the trimmed V and J ends, which lost 4 bases and 8 bases, there was a span of 11 bases. This CDR3 contains 13 residues. Germline CDR1 and CDR2: ENHRY and SYGVKD. This chain's CDR3 is CAISVGDGEKLFF. CDR3 coding DNA: TGTGCCATCAGTGTCGGAGACGGCGAAAAACTGTTTTTT.

The V and J genes are TRBV2 and TRBJ1-1; TRBD1 matches at 7 bases. This CDR3 is 14 amino acids long. J lost 5 bases, V lost 7 bases, and 10 bases had no gene match. Germline lookup yields CDR1 SNHLY and CDR2 FYNNEI. CDR3 in DNA: TGTGCCAGCAACAGGGGAAGTAGTGGGACTGAAGCTTTCTTT. This translates into CASNRGSSGTEAFF.